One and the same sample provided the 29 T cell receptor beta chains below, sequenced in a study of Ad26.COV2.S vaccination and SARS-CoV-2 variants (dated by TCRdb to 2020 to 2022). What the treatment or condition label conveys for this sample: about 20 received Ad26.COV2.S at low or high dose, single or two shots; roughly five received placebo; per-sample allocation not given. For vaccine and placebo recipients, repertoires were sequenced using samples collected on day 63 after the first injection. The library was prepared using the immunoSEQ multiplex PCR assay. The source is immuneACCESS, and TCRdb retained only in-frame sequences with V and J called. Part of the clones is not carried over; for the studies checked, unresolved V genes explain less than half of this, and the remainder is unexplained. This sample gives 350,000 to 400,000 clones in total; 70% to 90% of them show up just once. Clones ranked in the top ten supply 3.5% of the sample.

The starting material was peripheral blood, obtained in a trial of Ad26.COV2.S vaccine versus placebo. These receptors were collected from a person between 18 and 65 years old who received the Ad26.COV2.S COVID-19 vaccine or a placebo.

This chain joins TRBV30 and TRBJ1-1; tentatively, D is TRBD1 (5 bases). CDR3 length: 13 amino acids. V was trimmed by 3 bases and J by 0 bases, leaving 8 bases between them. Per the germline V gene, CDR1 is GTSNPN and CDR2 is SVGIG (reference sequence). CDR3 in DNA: TGTGCCTGGAGGAGGGGAATGAACACTGAAGCTTTCTTT. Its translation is CAWRRGMNTEAFF.

This CDR3 is CAMGEGNQPQHF. The DNA of the CDR3 is TGTGCCATGGGGGAGGGCAATCAGCCCCAGCATTTT. The V call is TRBV10-3, the J call TRBJ1-5; weak D call: TRBD1 (5 bases). V was trimmed by 9 bases and J by 2 bases, leaving 8 bases between them. The CDR3 loop spans 12 amino acids. Germline-derived CDR1 and CDR2 are ENHRY and SYGVKD.

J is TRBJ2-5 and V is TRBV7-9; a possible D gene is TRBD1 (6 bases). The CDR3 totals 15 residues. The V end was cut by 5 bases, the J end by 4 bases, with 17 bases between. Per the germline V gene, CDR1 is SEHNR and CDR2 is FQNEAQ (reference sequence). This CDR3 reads CASSPWGTSGETQYF. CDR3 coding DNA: TGTGCCAGCAGCCCTTGGGGGACATCGGGAGAGACCCAGTACTTC. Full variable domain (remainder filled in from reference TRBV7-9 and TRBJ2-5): DTGVSQNPRHKITKRGQNVTFRCDPISEHNRLYWYRQTLGQGPEFLTYFQNEAQLEKSRLLSDRFSAERPKGSFSTLEIQRTEQGDSAMYLCASSPWGTSGETQYFGPGTRLLVL.

As DNA, the CDR3 is TGCGCCAGCAGCTTGGGAGGGGGCCTAGATACGCAGTATTTT. It yields the protein CASSLGGGLDTQYF. This chain connects TRBV5-1 to TRBJ2-3; 7 bases map to TRBD1. With 0 bases clipped from V and 5 bases from J, the junction kept 3 bases outside the gene matches. There are 14 residues in the CDR3. Germline values: CDR1 SGHRS, CDR2 YFSETQ.

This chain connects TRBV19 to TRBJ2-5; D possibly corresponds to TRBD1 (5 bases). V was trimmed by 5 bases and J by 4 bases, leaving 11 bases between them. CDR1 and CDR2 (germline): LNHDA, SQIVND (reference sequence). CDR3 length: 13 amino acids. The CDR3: CASSRVGVETQYF. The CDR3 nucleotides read TGTGCCAGTAGTCGCGTAGGGGTAGAGACCCAGTACTTC.

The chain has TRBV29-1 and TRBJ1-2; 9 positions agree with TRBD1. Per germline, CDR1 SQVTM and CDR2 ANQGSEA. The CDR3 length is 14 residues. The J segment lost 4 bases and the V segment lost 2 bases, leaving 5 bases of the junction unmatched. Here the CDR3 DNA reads TGCAGCGTTGAAAGGGCGGGACAGGGCTATGGCTACACCTTC. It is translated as CSVERAGQGYGYTF.

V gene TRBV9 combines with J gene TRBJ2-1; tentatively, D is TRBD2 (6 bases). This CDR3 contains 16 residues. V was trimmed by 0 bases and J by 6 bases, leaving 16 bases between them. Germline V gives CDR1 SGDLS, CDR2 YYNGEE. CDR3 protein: CASSVEGRNPLNEQFF. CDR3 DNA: TGTGCCAGCAGCGTAGAGGGGAGGAACCCGCTCAATGAGCAGTTCTTC.

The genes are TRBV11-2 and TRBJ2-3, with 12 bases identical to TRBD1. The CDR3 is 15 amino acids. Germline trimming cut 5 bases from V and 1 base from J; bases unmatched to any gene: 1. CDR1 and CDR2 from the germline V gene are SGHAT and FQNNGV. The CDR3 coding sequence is TGTGCCAGCAGCCGGGACAGGGGGCGCACAGATACGCAGTATTTT. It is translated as CASSRDRGRTDTQYF.

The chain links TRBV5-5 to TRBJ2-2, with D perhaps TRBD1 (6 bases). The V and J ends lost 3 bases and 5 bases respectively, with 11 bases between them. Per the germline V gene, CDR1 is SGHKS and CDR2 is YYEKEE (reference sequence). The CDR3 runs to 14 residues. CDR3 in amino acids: CASSYSQGTGELFF. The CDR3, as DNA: TGTGCCAGCAGCTACTCGCAGGGGACCGGGGAGCTGTTTTTT. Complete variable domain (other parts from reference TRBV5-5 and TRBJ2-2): DAGVTQSPTHLIKTRGQQVTLRCSPISGHKSVSWYQQVLGQGPQFIFQYYEKEERGRGNFPDRFSARQFPNYSSELNVNALLLGDSALYLCASSYSQGTGELFFGEGSRLTVL.

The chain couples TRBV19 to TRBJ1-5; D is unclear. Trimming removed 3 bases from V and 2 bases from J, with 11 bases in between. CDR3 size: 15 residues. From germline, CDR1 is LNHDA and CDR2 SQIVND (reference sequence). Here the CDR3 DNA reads TGTGCCAGTAGTATCTGGGAAGCTCGCAATCAGCCCCAGCATTTT. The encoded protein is CASSIWEARNQPQHF.

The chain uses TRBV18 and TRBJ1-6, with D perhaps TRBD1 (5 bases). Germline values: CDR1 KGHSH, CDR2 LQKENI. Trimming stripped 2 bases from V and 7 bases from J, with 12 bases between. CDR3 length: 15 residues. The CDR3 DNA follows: TGTGCCAGCTCACCAATAGGGACCCCGAATTCACCCCTCCACTTT. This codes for CASSPIGTPNSPLHF. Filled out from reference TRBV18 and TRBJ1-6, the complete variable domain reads NAGVMQNPRHLVRRRGQEARLRCSPMKGHSHVYWYRQLPEEGLKFMVYLQKENIIDESGMPKERFSAEFPKEGPSILRIQQVVRGDSAAYFCASSPIGTPNSPLHFGNGTRLTVT.

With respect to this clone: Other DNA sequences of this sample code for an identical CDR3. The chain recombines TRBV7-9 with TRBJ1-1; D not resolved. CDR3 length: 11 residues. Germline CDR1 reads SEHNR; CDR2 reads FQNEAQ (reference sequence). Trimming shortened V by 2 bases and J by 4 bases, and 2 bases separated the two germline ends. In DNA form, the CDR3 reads TGTGCCAGCAGCTTAATCACTGAAGCTTTCTTT. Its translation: CASSLITEAFF. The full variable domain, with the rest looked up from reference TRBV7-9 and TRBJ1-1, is DTGVSQNPRHKITKRGQNVTFRCDPISEHNRLYWYRQTLGQGPEFLTYFQNEAQLEKSRLLSDRFSAERPKGSFSTLEIQRTEQGDSAMYLCASSLITEAFFGQGTRLTVV.

The CDR3 coding sequence is TGTGCCAGCAGCTTAGGTGGGACAGGGGGTTTTATGGCTGAAGCTTTCTTT. Amino acid sequence: CASSLGGTGGFMAEAFF. This chain links TRBV11-2 with TRBJ1-1; the match to TRBD1 covers 11 bases. The length of the CDR3 is 17 residues. Per the germline V gene, CDR1 is SGHAT and CDR2 is FQNNGV. Trimming cost V 1 base and J 6 bases; bases outside gene matches: 10.

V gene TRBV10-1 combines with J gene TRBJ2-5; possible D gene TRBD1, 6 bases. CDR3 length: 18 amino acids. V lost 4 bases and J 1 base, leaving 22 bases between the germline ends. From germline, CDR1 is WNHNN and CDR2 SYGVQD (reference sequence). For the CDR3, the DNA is TGCGCCAGCAGTGCTACCCTTGAGGAACAGGGCCTCCAAGAGACCCAGTACTTC. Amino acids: CASSATLEEQGLQETQYF.

In nucleotides, the CDR3 is TGTGCCAGCAGCCAGGGGGCTTTGACTGAAGCTTTCTTT. This encodes CASSQGALTEAFF. The rearrangement uses TRBV3-1 (or the pseudogene TRBV3-2) and TRBJ1-1, with D maybe TRBD1 (6 bases). The CDR3 is made up of 13 amino acids. Germline V lookup: CDR1 LGHDT, CDR2 YNNKEL (reference sequence). Trimming removed 3 bases from V and 5 bases from J, with 10 bases in between.

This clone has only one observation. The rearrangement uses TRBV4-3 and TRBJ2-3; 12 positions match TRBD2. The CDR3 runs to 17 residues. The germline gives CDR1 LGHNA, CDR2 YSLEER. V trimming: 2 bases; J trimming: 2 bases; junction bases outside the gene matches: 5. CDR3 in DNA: TGCGCCAGCAGCCAAACTAGCGGGGGGACCATCACAGATACGCAGTATTTT. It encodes CASSQTSGGTITDTQYF.

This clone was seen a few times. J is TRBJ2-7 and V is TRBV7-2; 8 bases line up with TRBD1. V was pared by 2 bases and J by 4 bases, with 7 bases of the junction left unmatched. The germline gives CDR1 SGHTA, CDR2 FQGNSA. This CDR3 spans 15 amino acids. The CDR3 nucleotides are TGTGCCAGCAGCTTAAACCCCACAGGGGGATACGAGCAGTACTTC. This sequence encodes CASSLNPTGGYEQYF.

The CDR3 nucleotides are TGTGCCATCATGCCGGGACAGGGAAACTATGGCTACACCTTC. It specifies CAIMPGQGNYGYTF. This sequence joins TRBV10-3 and TRBJ1-2; 9 positions match TRBD1. V shed 7 bases and J 2 bases; nucleotides not matched to a gene: 5. CDR1 ENHRY and CDR2 SYGVKD come from the germline V gene. The CDR3 covers 14 residues.

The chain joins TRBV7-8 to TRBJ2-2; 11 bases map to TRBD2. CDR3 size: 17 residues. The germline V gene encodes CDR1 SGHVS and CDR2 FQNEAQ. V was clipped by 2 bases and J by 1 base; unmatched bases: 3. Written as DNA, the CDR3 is TGTGCCAGCAGCTTACACCTAGCGGGGGGGAACACCGGGGAGCTGTTTTTT. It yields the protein CASSLHLAGGNTGELFF.

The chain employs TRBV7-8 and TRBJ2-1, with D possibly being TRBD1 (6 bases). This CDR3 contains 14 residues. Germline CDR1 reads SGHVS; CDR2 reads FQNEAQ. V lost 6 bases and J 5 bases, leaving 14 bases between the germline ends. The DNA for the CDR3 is TGTGCCAGCAGGGTTCGGGACACCCACAATGAGCAGTTCTTC. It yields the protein CASRVRDTHNEQFF.

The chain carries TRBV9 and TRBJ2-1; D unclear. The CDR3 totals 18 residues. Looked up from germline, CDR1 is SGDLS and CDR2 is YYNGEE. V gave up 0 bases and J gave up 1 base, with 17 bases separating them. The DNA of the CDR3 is TGTGCCAGCAGCGTAGGCCTCGGCCAGCAACCATCCTACAATGAGCAGTTCTTC. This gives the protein CASSVGLGQQPSYNEQFF. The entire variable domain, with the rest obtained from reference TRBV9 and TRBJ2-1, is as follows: DSGVTQTPKHLITATGQRVTLRCSPRSGDLSVYWYQQSLDQGLQFLIQYYNGEERAKGNILERFSAQQFPDLHSELNLSSLELGDSALYFCASSVGLGQQPSYNEQFFGPGTRLTVL.

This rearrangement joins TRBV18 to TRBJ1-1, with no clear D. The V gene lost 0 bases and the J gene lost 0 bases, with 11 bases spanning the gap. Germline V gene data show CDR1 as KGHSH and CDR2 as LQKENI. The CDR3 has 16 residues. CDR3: CASSPPLGRLNTEAFF. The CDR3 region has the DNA TGTGCCAGCTCACCACCTCTCGGGCGGTTGAACACTGAAGCTTTCTTT. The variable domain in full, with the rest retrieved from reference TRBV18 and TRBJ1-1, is NAGVMQNPRHLVRRRGQEARLRCSPMKGHSHVYWYRQLPEEGLKFMVYLQKENIIDESGMPKERFSAEFPKEGPSILRIQQVVRGDSAAYFCASSPPLGRLNTEAFFGQGTRLTVV.

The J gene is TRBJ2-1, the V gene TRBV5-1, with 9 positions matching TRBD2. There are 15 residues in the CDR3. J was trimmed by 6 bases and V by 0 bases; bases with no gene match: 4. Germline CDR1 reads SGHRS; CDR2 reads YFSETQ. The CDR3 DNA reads TGCGCCAGCAGCTTGGCGCGGGGGGGCTTCAATGAGCAGTTCTTC. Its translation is CASSLARGGFNEQFF.

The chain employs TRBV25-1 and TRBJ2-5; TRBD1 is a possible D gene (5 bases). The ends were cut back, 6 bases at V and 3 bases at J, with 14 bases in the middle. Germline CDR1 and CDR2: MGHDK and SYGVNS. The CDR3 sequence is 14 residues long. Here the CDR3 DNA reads TGTGCCAGCAGCGACGTTATGACAGAAGAGACCCAGTACTTC. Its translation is CASSDVMTEETQYF. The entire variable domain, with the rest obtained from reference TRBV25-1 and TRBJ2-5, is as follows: EADIYQTPRYLVIGTGKKITLECSQTMGHDKMYWYQQDPGMELHLIHYSYGVNSTEKGDLSSESTVSRIRTEHFPLTLESARPSHTSQYLCASSDVMTEETQYFGPGTRLLVL.

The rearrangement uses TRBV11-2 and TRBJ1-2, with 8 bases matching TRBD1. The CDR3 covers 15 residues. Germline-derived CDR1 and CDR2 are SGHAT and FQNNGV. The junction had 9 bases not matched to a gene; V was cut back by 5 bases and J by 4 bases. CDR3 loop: CASSPEGTGPYGYTF. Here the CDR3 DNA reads TGTGCCAGCAGCCCCGAAGGGACAGGCCCCTATGGCTACACCTTC.

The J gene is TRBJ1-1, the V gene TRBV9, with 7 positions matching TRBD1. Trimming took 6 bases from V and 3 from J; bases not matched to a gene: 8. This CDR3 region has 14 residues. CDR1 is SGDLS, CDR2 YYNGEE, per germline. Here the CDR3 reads CASTRDRGHTEAFF. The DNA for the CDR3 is TGTGCCAGCACCCGTGATAGGGGGCACACTGAAGCTTTCTTT. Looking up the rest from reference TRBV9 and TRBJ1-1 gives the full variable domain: DSGVTQTPKHLITATGQRVTLRCSPRSGDLSVYWYQQSLDQGLQFLIQYYNGEERAKGNILERFSAQQFPDLHSELNLSSLELGDSALYFCASTRDRGHTEAFFGQGTRLTVV.

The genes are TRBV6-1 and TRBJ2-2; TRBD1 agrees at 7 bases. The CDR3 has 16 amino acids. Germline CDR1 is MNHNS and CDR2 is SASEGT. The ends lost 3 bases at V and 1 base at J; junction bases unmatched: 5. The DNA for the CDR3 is TGTGCCAGCAGTGACAGGGGGATAATGAACACCGGGGAGCTGTTTTTT. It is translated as CASSDRGIMNTGELFF.

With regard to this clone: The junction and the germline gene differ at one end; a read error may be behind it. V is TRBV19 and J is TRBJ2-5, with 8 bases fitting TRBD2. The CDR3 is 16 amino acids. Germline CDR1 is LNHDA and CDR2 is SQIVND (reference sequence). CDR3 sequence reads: CASTTDPSGLKEAQYF. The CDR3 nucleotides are TGTGCCAGTACCACAGACCCTAGCGGGCTAAAAGAGGCCCAGTACTTC.

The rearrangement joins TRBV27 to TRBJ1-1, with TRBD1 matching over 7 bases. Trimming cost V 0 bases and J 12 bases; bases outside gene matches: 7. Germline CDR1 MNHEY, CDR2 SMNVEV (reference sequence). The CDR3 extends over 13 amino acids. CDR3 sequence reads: CASSLSVQGMSFF. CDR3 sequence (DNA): TGTGCCAGCAGTTTATCGGTACAGGGGATGTCTTTCTTT.